This TCR beta chain was recorded in a study of T cell changes during pregnancy in multiple sclerosis. The germline V gene encodes CDR1 SGHVS and CDR2 FNYEAQ. The CDR3 covers 15 residues. Trimming took 5 bases from V and 7 from J; bases not matched to a gene: 11. Data came from immunoSEQ multiplex PCR; TCRdb stores just in-frame clones and leaves some out. This repertoire shows 40,000 to 45,000 clones, roughly nine tenths found once; its top ten account for roughly 1.1%. The chain links TRBV7-6 to TRBJ2-1; 7 bases line up with TRBD2. This material consisted of CD4+ T cells from peripheral blood mononuclear cells, taken in the first trimester of pregnancy. The TCR comes from a female donor with multiple sclerosis, enrolled in a pregnancy study. The CDR3 DNA reads as TGTGCCAGCAGCCCGGCGGGCGGGGGAATAAATGAGCAGTTCTTC. As protein: CASSPAGGGINEQFF. The entire variable domain, with the rest obtained from reference TRBV7-6 and TRBJ2-1, is as follows: GAGVSQSPRYKVTKRGQDVALRCDPISGHVSLYWYRQALGQGPEFLTYFNYEAQQDKSGLPNDRFSAERPEGSISTLTIQRTEQRDSAMYRCASSPAGGGINEQFFGPGTRLTVL.